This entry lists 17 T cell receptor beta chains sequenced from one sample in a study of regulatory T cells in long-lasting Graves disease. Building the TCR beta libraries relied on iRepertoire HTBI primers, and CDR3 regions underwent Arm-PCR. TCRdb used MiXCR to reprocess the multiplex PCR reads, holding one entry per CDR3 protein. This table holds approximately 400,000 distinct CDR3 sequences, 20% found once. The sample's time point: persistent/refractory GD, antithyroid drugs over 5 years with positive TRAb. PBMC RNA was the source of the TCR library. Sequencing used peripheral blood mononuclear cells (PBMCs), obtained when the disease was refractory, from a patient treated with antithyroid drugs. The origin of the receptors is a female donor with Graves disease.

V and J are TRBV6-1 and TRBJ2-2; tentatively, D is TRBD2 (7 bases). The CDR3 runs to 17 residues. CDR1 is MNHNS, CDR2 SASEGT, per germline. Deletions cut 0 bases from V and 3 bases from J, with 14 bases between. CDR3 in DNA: TGTGCCAGCAGTGAAGCGATGGGGGGGCTGGACACCGGGGAGCTGTTTTTT. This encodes CASSEAMGGLDTGELFF.

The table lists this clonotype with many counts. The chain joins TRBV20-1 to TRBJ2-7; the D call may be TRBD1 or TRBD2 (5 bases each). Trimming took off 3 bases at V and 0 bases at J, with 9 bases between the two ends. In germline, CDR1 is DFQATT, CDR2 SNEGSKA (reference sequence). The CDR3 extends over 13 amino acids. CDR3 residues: CSARGESSYEQYF. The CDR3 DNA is TGCAGTGCTAGGGGGGAGAGCTCCTACGAGCAGTACTTC.

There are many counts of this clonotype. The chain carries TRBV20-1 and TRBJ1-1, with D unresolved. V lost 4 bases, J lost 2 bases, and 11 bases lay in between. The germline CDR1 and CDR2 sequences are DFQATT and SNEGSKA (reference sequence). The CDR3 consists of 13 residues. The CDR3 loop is CSAMDSLNTEAFF. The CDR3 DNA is TGCAGTGCTATGGATTCCCTAAACACTGAAGCTTTCTTT.

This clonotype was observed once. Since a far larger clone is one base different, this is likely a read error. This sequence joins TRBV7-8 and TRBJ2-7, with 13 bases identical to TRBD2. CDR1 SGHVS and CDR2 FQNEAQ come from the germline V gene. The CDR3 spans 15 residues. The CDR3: CASSRTSGSSYGQYF. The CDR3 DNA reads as TGTGCCAGCAGCCGGACTAGCGGGAGCTCCTACGGGCAGTACTTC.

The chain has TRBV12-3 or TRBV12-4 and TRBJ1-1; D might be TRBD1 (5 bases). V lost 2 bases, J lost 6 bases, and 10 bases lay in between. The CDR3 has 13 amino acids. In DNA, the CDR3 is TGTGCCAGCAGTTTAAGGGGCCCCGCTGAAGCTTTCTTT. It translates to CASSLRGPAEAFF.

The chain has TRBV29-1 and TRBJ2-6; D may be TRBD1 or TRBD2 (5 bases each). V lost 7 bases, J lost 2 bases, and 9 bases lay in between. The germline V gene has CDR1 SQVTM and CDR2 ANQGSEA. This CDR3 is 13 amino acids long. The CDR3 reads CSAEGPGANVLTF. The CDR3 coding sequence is TGCAGCGCCGAGGGGCCTGGGGCCAACGTCCTGACTTTC.

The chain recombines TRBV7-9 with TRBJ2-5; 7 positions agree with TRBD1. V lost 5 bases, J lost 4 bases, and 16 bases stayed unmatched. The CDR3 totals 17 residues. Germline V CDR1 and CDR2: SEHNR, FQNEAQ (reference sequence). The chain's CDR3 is CASSPILDKGARETQYF. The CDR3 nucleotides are TGTGCCAGCAGCCCCATTCTCGACAAGGGGGCGCGAGAGACCCAGTACTTC.

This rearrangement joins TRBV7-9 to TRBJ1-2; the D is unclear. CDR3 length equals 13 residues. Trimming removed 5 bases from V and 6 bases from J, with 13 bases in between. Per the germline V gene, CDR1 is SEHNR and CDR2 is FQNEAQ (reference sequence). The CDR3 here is CASSPRQVDGYTF. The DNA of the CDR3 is TGTGCCAGCAGCCCAAGGCAGGTGGATGGCTACACCTTC.

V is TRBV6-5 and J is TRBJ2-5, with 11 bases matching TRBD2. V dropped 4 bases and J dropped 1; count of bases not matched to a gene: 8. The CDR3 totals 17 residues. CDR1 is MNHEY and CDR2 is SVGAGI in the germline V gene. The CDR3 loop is CASSSTGLAGGQETQYF. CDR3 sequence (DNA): TGTGCCAGCAGTTCGACCGGACTAGCGGGCGGCCAAGAGACCCAGTACTTC.

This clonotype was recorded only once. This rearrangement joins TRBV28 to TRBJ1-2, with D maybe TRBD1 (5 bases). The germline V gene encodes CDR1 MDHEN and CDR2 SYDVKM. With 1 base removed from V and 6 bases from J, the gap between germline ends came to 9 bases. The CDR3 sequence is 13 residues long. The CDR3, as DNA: TGTGCCAGCAGTTTATTGGGACCTCATGGCTACACCTTC. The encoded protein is CASSLLGPHGYTF.

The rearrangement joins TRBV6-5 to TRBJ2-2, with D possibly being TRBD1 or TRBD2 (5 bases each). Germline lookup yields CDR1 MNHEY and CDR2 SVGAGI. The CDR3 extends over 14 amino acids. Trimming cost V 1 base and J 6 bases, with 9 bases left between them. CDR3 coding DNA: TGTGCCAGCAGTTACTTGGGGGAACCCGGGGAGCTGTTTTTT. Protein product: CASSYLGEPGELFF.

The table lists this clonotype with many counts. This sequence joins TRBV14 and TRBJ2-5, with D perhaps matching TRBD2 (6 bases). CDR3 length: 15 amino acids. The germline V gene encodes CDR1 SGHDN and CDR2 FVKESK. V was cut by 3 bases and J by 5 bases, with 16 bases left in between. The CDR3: CASSHDTGRRETQYF. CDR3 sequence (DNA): TGTGCCAGCAGCCACGATACGGGGAGGAGGGAGACCCAGTACTTC.

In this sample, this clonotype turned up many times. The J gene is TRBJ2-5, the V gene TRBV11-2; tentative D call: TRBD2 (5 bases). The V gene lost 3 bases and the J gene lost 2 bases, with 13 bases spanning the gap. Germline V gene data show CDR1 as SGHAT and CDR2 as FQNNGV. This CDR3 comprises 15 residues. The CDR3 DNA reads TGTGCCAGCAGCTTTCGGGGAATCACTCAAGAGACCCAGTACTTC. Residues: CASSFRGITQETQYF.

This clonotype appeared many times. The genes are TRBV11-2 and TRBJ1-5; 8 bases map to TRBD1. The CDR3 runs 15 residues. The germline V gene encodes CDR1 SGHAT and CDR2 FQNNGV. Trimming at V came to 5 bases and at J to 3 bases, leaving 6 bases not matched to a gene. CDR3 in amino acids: CASSPDRGLNQPQHF. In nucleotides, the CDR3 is TGTGCCAGCAGCCCCGACAGGGGTCTCAATCAGCCCCAGCATTTT.

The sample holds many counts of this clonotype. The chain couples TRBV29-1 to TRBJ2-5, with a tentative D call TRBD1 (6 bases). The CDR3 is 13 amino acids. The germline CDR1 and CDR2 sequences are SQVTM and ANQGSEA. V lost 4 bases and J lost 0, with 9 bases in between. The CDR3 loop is CSVGDRYQETQYF. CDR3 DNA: TGCAGCGTTGGAGACAGGTACCAAGAGACCCAGTACTTC.

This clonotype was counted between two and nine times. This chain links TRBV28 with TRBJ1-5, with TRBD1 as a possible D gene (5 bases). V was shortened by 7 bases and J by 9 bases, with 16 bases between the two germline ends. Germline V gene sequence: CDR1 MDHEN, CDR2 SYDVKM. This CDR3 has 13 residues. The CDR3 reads CASTPRDGLPQHF. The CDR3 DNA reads TGTGCCAGCACCCCCCGGGACGGTTTGCCCCAGCATTTT.

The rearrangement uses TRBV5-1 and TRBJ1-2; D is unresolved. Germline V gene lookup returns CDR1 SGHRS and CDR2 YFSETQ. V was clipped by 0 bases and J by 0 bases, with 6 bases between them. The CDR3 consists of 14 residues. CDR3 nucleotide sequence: TGCGCCAGCAGCTTGGCAGATCCTAACTATGGCTACACCTTC. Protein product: CASSLADPNYGYTF.